This T cell receptor beta chain derives from a study of T cells after yellow fever vaccination (dated 2019 in TCRdb). Describing the broader study: The SMART-Seq v4 Ultra Low Input RNA kit was used to prepare libraries from fractions with low cell numbers. Bulk TCR alpha and beta repertoires were sequenced longitudinally to track T-cell clones before and after primary and booster YFV17D yellow fever vaccination. Two healthy male donors, one aged 18 to 30 and one aged 30 to 39 years, were included in the cohort. Blood was collected at multiple timepoints before and after primary and secondary immunization, and bulk PBMC replicates and cell subsets were isolated.

What the study reported, not specific to this receptor: After the booster, most of the clones that had expanded following primary vaccination were detected again (almost 98% of CD4 and roughly nine tenths of CD8), which suggests that memory was broadly maintained. Compared with the primary T-cell response, the secondary T-cell response was weaker but faster, peaking on day 5 rather than day 15. A small fraction of clonotypes showed up in both the CD4 and CD8 compartments, probably as a result of convergent recombination. FACS-sorted repertoires could contain abundant contaminating clonotypes from the bulk population, so computational filtering was required. The study included only a couple of donors, which limits how far the findings can be generalized.

This clonotype came up many times. Its cognate antigen has yet to be identified. No much larger clone exists at a distance of one base, and base qualities are not known. Synthesis of TCR cDNA relied on 5'RACE template switching, a step that introduced a universal primer site along with unique molecular identifiers. Priming of cDNA synthesis was performed from both the TCR alpha and TCR beta constant segments. Library amplification used two PCR steps, and the second PCR step added sample barcodes and sequencing adapters. Sequencing of the libraries was done on either Illumina HiSeq 2500 (2x100 bp) or NovaSeq (2x150 bp). On the study's bioinformatics: Demultiplexing of reads and collapsing into UMI consensus sequences were performed with MIGEC, and V(D)J alignment was carried out with MiXCR. Clonotypes responding to the vaccine were identified with edgeR on replicate PBMC samples, with the criteria of FDR below 0.01 and a log2 fold change above 5 up to day 15. Each bulk clonotype was labeled CD4 or CD8 based on which sequenced repertoire, CD4 or CD8, contained the clonotype at higher abundance. In-frame beta chains were kept once TCRdb had trimmed the public reads at Q25 with fastp and called clones with MiXCR. When rows share a CDR3 protein, they turn into one entry using the most common DNA and genes. TCRdb, not the original authors, processed these V and J calls. The sample yields about 400,000 distinct CDR3 sequences; around 6.5% were counted once. Clones ranked in the top ten supply approximately 15% of the sample.

Sample treatment or condition, as interpreted from the label and publication: live attenuated yellow fever vaccine strain. Two biological replicates of bulk PBMCs were collected at each blood-draw timepoint. PBMCs were isolated from peripheral blood using a standard Ficoll-Paque protocol. TriZol was used to extract RNA from bulk PBMCs, from CD4 and CD8 fractions, and from dextramer-positive and dextramer-negative fractions. As encoded in the germline V gene, CDR1 is MGHDK while CDR2 is SYGVNS. Trimming at the junction amounts to 6 bases on V and 7 bases on J, and the germline ends lie 15 bases apart. Spanning cysteine to phenylalanine, the CDR3 consists of 13 amino acids. Of the read, only the CDR3 DNA is kept; its 39 bases are in frame from base 1.

Recombination linked TRBV25-1 to TRBJ1-2, and TRBD1 may be the D gene, going by 5 matching bases. The sample consisted of PBMCs, taken 5 days after the yellow fever booster vaccination. The sequence was collected from a man aged 25-40 years who received the YFV17D yellow fever vaccine. The encoded CDR3 is CASRSGARPGYTF. The DNA sequence is given as TGTGCCAGCAGGTCCGGGGCCCGGCCTGGCTACACCTTC.